This T cell receptor (beta chain) was observed in a study of blood T cell repertoires in COVID-19. The data were produced by immunoSEQ multiplex PCR, yet TCRdb's version contains in-frame clones alone and is incomplete. The table shows a few hundred thousand clones, with 80% to 85% occurring only once. Germline lookup yields CDR1 SQVTM and CDR2 ANQGSEA. The V gene end was trimmed by 4 bases and the J gene end by 0 bases; junction bases not matched to a gene: 13. The CDR3 contains 17 residues. The study drew participants aged about 18 to 89 years from fewer than 30 US areas. This TCR derives from a man aged 45-65 years who had recovered from COVID-19. Sequences were obtained from PBMCs or T cells enriched from blood (not recorded which). The gene calls are TRBV29-1 and TRBJ2-7; TRBD2 matches at 9 bases. This chain's CDR3 is CSVVLLGLAGSSYEQYF. The CDR3 coding sequence is TGCAGCGTTGTGTTGTTGGGCCTAGCGGGAAGCTCCTACGAGCAGTACTTC.